The T cell receptor (beta chain) described here comes from a study of glioma-infiltrating T cells. Study-level points and caveats: Tissue and blood shared very few CDR3 sequences. Gliomas, especially low-grade, showed above-expected tissue-blood divergence; non-neoplastic patients showed below.

This CDR3 is 14 amino acids long. V gave up 5 bases and J gave up 4 bases, with 15 bases separating them. The germline V gene encodes CDR1 MNHNS and CDR2 SASEGT. At least ten counts were recorded for this clonotype. Its antigen is unidentified. The iRepertoire nested amplicon-rescue multiplex PCR amplified TCR alpha and beta CDR3s from RNA. In TCRdb, the multiplex PCR reads were re-called with MiXCR into one record per CDR3 protein. This sample has 84,000 or so distinct CDR3 sequences, with roughly 23% found just once. This rearrangement joins TRBV6-1 to TRBJ2-7; D perhaps matches TRBD2 (5 bases). Sequenced: glioma tissue, nonneoplastic brain tissue, or PBMCs (not recorded which). The source of this sequence is a human donor with low-grade glioma or glioblastoma, undergoing nonglioma brain surgery, or in good health (not recorded which). CDR3 region: CASSYEPGFYEQYF. CDR3 bases: TGTGCCAGCAGTTACGAGCCGGGGTTTTACGAGCAGTACTTC.